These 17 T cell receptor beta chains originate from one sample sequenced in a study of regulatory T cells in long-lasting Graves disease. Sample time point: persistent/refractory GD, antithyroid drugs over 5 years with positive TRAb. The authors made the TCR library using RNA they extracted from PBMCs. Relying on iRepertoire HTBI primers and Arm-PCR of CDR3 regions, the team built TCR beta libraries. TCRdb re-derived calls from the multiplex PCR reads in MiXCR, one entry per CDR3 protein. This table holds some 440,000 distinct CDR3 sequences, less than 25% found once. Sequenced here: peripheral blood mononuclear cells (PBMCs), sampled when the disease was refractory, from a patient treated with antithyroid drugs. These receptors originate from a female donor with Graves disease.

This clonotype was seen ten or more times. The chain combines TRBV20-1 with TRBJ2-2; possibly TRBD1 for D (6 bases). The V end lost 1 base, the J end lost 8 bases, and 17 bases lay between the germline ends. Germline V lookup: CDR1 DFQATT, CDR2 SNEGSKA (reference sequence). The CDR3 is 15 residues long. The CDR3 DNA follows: TGCAGTGCTAGAGGGGACATGGGTATGGTAGGGGAGCTGTTTTTT. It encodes CSARGDMGMVGELFF.

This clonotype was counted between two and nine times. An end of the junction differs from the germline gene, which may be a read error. The CDR3 sequence: CASSLGLDQPQHF. CDR3 DNA: TGTGCCAGCAGCTTAGGCCTTGATCAGCCCCAGCATTTT. This rearrangement joins TRBV5-1 to TRBJ1-5; D is unresolved. CDR1 and CDR2 from the germline V gene are SGHRS and YFSETQ. The CDR3 has 13 residues.

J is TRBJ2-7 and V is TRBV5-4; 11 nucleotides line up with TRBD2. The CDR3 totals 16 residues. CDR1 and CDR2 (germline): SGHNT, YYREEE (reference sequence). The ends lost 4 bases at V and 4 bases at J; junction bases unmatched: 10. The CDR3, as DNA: TGTGCCAGCAGCCAGGCCTCTAGCGGGAGGATATACGAGCAGTACTTC. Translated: CASSQASSGRIYEQYF. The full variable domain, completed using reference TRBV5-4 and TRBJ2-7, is ETGVTQSPTHLIKTRGQQVTLRCSSQSGHNTVSWYQQALGQGPQFIFQYYREEENGRGNFPPRFSGLQFPNYSSELNVNALELDDSALYLCASSQASSGRIYEQYFGPGTRLTVT.

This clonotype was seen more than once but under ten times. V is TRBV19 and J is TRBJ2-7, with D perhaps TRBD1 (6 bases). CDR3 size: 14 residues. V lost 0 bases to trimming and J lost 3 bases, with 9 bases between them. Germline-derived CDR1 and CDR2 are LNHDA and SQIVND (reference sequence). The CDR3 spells CASSIDGTIYEQYF. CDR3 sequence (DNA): TGTGCCAGTAGTATAGACGGGACAATCTACGAGCAGTACTTC. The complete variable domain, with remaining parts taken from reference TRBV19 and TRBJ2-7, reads DGGITQSPKYLFRKEGQNVTLSCEQNLNHDAMYWYRQDPGQGLRLIYYSQIVNDFQKGDIAEGYSVSREKKESFPLTVTSAQKNPTAFYLCASSIDGTIYEQYFGPGTRLTVT.

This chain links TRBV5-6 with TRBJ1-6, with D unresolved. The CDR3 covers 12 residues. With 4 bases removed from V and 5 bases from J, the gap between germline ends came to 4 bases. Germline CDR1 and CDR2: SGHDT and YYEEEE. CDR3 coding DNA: TGTGCCAGCAGCGGAAATAATTCACCCCTCCACTTT. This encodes CASSGNNSPLHF.

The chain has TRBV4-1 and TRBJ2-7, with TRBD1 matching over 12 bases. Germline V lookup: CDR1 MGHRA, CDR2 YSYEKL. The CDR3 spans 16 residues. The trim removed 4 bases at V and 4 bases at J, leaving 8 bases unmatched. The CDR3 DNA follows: TGCGCCAGCAGCCGGAACCCGGGACAGGGGGCTTACGAGCAGTACTTC. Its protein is CASSRNPGQGAYEQYF.

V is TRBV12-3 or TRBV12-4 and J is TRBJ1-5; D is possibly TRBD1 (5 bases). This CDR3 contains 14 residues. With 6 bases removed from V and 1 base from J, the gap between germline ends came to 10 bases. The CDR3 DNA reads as TGTGCCAGCAGGTTCGGACAAAGCAATCAGCCCCAGCATTTT. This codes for CASRFGQSNQPQHF.

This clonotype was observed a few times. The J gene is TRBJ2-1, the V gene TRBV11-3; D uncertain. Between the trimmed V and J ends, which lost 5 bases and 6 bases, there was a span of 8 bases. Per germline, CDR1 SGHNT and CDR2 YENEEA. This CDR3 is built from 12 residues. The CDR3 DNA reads TGTGCCAGCAGCAGGGTAGCCAATGAGCAGTTCTTC. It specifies CASSRVANEQFF.

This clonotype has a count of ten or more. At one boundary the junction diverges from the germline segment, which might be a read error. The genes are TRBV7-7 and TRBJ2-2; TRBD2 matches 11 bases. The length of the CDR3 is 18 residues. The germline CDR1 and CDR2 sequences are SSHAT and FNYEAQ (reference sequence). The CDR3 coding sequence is TGTGCTAGCAGCCAGAGATTAGCGGGAGGGCTCGGCACCGGGGAGCTGTTTTTT. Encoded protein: CASSQRLAGGLGTGELFF.

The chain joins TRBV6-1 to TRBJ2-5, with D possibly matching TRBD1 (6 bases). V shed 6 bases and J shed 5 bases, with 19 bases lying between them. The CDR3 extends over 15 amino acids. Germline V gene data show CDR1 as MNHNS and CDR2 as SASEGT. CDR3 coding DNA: TGTGCCAGCAGCTACTTGACAGGAGCTTTGGAGACCCAGTACTTC. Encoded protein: CASSYLTGALETQYF.

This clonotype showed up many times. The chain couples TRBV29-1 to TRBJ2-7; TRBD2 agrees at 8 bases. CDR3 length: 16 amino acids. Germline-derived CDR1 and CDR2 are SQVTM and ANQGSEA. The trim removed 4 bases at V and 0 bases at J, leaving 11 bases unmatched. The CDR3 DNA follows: TGCAGCGTTGGAGCGGGGGCAGGGGTAAGCTCCTACGAGCAGTACTTC. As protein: CSVGAGAGVSSYEQYF.

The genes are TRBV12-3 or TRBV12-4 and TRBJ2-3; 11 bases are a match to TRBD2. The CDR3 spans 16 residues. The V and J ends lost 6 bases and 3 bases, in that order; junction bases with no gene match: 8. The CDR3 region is CASRPLAGGPTDTQYF. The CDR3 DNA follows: TGTGCCAGCAGGCCCTTAGCGGGAGGGCCGACAGATACGCAGTATTTT.

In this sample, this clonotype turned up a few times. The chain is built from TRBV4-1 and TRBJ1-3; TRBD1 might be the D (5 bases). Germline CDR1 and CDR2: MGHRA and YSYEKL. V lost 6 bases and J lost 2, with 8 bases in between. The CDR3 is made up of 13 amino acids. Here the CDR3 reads CASRQVAGNTIYF. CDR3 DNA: TGCGCCAGCAGACAGGTCGCTGGAAACACCATATATTTT.

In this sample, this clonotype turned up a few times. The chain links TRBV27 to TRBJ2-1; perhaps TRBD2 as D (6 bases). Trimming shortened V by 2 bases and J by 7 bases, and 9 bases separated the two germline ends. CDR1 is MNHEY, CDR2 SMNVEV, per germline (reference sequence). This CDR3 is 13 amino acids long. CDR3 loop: CASSLPSGNEQFF. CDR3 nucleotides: TGTGCCAGCAGTTTACCGAGCGGGAATGAGCAGTTCTTC.

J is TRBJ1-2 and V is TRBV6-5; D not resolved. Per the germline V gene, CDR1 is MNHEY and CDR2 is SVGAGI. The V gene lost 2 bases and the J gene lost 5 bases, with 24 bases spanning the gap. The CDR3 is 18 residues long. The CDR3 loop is CASSYGFGSPLSTYGYTF. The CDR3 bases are TGTGCCAGCAGTTACGGATTTGGCAGTCCTCTTTCGACATATGGCTACACCTTC.

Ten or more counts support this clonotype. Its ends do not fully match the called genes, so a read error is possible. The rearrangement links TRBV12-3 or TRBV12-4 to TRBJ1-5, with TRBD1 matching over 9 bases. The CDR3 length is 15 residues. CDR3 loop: CASSLEGQGNQPQHF. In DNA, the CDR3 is TGTGCCAGCAGCTTAGAAGGACAGGGGAATCAGCCCCAGCATTTT.

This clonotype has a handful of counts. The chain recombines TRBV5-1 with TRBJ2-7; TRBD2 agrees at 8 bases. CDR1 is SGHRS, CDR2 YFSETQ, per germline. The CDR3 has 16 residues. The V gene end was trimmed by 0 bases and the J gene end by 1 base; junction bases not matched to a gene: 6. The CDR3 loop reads CASSLERLAGSYEQYF. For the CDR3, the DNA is TGCGCCAGCAGCTTGGAAAGGCTAGCGGGTTCCTACGAGCAGTACTTC.